These 26 T cell receptor beta chains share one sample of origin, sequenced in a study of T cells in Graves' hyperthyroidism and ophthalmopathy. Researchers took RNA transcripts and amplified the TCR beta CDR3 regions from them. First-round RT-PCR with HTBI primers amplified the TCR CDR3 region. TCRdb re-called the multiplex PCR reads through MiXCR, storing one row per CDR3 protein. Among hundreds of thousands of distinct CDR3 sequences listed, around a quarter were seen once. Sequencing used blood. Receptors were obtained from a woman under 40 with Graves' ophthalmopathy.

The table lists this clonotype with many counts. This chain joins TRBV5-1 and TRBJ1-2; possibly TRBD1 for D (5 bases). The germline V and J ends were trimmed by 0 bases and 4 bases, with 13 bases remaining between them. This CDR3 region has 15 residues. Per the germline V gene, CDR1 is SGHRS and CDR2 is YFSETQ. The CDR3 nucleotides are TGCGCCAGCAGCTTGGGGGGACGTGACAGCTATGGCTACACCTTC. Its protein product is CASSLGGRDSYGYTF.

The chain is built from TRBV28 and TRBJ2-7; maybe TRBD2 (6 bases). Germline-derived CDR1 and CDR2 are MDHEN and SYDVKM. The CDR3 consists of 13 residues. Trimming left V 6 bases short and J 5 bases short, with 14 bases between. The DNA of the CDR3 is TGTGCCAGCAGGGCGGGGATGAGGAACGAGCAGTACTTC. It codes for CASRAGMRNEQYF.

This clonotype appeared once. CDR3 nucleotides: TGTGCCAGCAGTTTAATCCAGGGGGCAGCAGCTTTCTTT. It yields the protein CASSLIQGAAAFF. The chain uses TRBV12-3 or TRBV12-4 and TRBJ1-1, with 8 nucleotides matching TRBD1. The CDR3 sequence is 13 residues long. J lost 10 bases, V lost 2 bases, and 6 bases had no gene match.

There are a few counts of this clonotype. This chain uses TRBV3-1 with TRBJ1-5; the D is unclear. The germline V gene has CDR1 LGHDT and CDR2 YNNKEL (reference sequence). Trimming stripped 6 bases from V and 9 bases from J, with 18 bases between. The CDR3 extends over 14 amino acids. This CDR3 is CASSPLGSGGPQHF. CDR3 DNA: TGTGCCAGCAGTCCCTTAGGGTCGGGAGGGCCCCAGCATTTT.

This clonotype was found a few times. A much larger clone differs from this one at a single base, so this may be a read error. The chain links TRBV30 to TRBJ1-2; D not resolved. Germline V lookup: CDR1 GTSNPN, CDR2 SVGIG (reference sequence). This CDR3 region has 15 residues. V gave up 2 bases and J gave up 4 bases, with 17 bases separating them. The CDR3 sequence is CAWSRAAVGTYGYTF. The CDR3 nucleotides are TGTGCCTGGAGTAGAGCGGCAGTGGGAACCTATGGCTACACCTTC.

This clonotype showed up just a few times. J is TRBJ2-5 and V is TRBV14; D unclear. CDR1 and CDR2 (germline): SGHDN, FVKESK. There are 13 residues in the CDR3. V dropped 4 bases and J dropped 0 bases, with 6 bases sitting between them. This chain's CDR3 is CASSRPNQETQYF. The CDR3 bases are TGTGCCAGCAGCCGCCCAAACCAAGAGACCCAGTACTTC.

In its sample, this clonotype was seen many times. The chain combines TRBV11-2 with TRBJ2-7; D is uncertain. This CDR3 has 13 residues. Germline CDR1 reads SGHAT; CDR2 reads FQNNGV. V was pared by 5 bases and J by 3 bases, with 11 bases between. Here the CDR3 DNA reads TGTGCCAGCAGCCAGTCCGATCTCTACGAGCAGTACTTC. Encoded protein: CASSQSDLYEQYF.

The chain uses TRBV6-1 and TRBJ2-7; 7 nucleotides line up with TRBD1. J gave up 2 bases and V 10 bases, and 11 bases lay outside the gene matches. CDR1 is MNHNS and CDR2 is SASEGT in the germline V gene. CDR3 length: 14 amino acids. Here the CDR3 reads CATCDRALPYEQYF. The CDR3 DNA reads as TGTGCCACCTGTGACAGGGCCCTCCCCTACGAGCAGTACTTC.

This clonotype was seen only a few times. The chain recombines TRBV7-2 with TRBJ1-2; 7 nucleotides align to TRBD1. This CDR3 comprises 14 residues. Germline CDR1 reads SGHTA; CDR2 reads FQGNSA. Germline trimming cut 1 base from V and 6 bases from J; bases unmatched to any gene: 5. The CDR3, as DNA: TGTGCCAGCAGCTTAGGGTTGACAGGGAATGGCTACACCTTC. Amino acids: CASSLGLTGNGYTF.

As concerns this clonotype: At one of its ends the junction is not consistent with the germline gene, which may arise from a read error. The rearrangement uses TRBV12-3 or TRBV12-4 and TRBJ1-2; D remains unclear. CDR3 length: 13 amino acids. DNA for the CDR3: TGTGCCAGCAGCTTCGACGGTAACCATGGCTACACCTTC. Protein sequence: CASSFDGNHGYTF.

J is TRBJ2-2 and V is TRBV13; TRBD2 agrees at 14 bases. Germline values: CDR1 PRHDT, CDR2 FYEKMQ (reference sequence). The CDR3 spans 19 residues. The V gene end was trimmed by 5 bases and the J gene end by 4 bases; junction bases not matched to a gene: 12. In nucleotides, the CDR3 is TGTGCCAGCAGCCTGAGCTCCCGACTAGCGGGAGGGCCCACCGGGGAGCTGTTTTTT. Encoded protein: CASSLSSRLAGGPTGELFF.

This clonotype was seen more than once but under ten times. The rearrangement links TRBV12-3 or TRBV12-4 to TRBJ2-5; the match to TRBD2 covers 9 bases. With 4 bases clipped from V and 7 bases from J, the junction kept 10 bases outside the gene matches. The CDR3 is made up of 15 amino acids. CDR3 loop: CASSSLREGPGTQYF. CDR3 nucleotide sequence: TGTGCCAGCAGTTCTTTGCGGGAGGGCCCCGGGACCCAGTACTTC.

This clonotype was observed many times. The genes are TRBV28 and TRBJ1-2, with D maybe TRBD1 (6 bases). CDR3 length equals 14 residues. CDR1 MDHEN and CDR2 SYDVKM come from the germline V gene. Deletions cut 3 bases from V and 1 base from J, with 9 bases between. CDR3 in amino acids: CASSFGQFNYGYTF. The DNA for the CDR3 is TGTGCCAGCAGTTTTGGACAGTTTAACTATGGCTACACCTTC.

This clonotype was picked up many times. The J gene is TRBJ2-7, the V gene TRBV12-3 or TRBV12-4; D unclear. The CDR3 is 15 amino acids. Trimming stripped 5 bases from V and 5 bases from J, with 19 bases between. CDR3 residues: CASSHSIVADDEQYF. CDR3 DNA: TGTGCCAGCAGTCATTCGATCGTCGCCGACGACGAGCAGTACTTC.

Regarding this clonotype: One base away lies a much larger clone, so this may be a sequencing read error. The chain joins TRBV5-1 to TRBJ1-1; unclear D gene. The length of the CDR3 is 13 residues. The germline V gene encodes CDR1 SGHRS and CDR2 YFSETQ. The CDR3 nucleotides are TGCGCCAGCAGTACAGAAGGGTTCACTGATGCTTTCTTT. Its translation: CASSTEGFTDAFF.

This clonotype has only a few counts. The chain is built from TRBV2 and TRBJ1-1; D is undetermined. CDR1 and CDR2 (germline): SNHLY, FYNNEI. V lost 6 bases, J lost 5 bases, and 10 bases lay in between. The CDR3 runs 12 residues. For the CDR3, the DNA is TGTGCCAGCAGCGGGGATCAAACTGAAGCTTTCTTT. Its protein product is CASSGDQTEAFF.

This clonotype was seen many times. The chain combines TRBV15 with TRBJ2-5; 8 bases agree with TRBD1. The length of the CDR3 is 15 residues. The germline V gene has CDR1 LNHNV and CDR2 YYDKDF (reference sequence). J was trimmed by 1 base and V by 2 bases; bases with no gene match: 3. Written as DNA, the CDR3 is TGTGCCACCAGCAGAAACACAGGGGGCCAAGAGACCCAGTACTTC. Amino acid sequence: CATSRNTGGQETQYF.

This clonotype was found a few times. This sequence joins TRBV27 and TRBJ1-1, with 8 bases lining up with TRBD1. The ends lost 0 bases at V and 6 bases at J; junction bases unmatched: 3. This CDR3 is 14 amino acids long. Germline V gene lookup returns CDR1 MNHEY and CDR2 SMNVEV (reference sequence). The CDR3 protein is CASSLSGRGPEAFF. CDR3 nucleotides: TGTGCCAGCAGTTTATCTGGCAGGGGGCCTGAAGCTTTCTTT.

The chain links TRBV6-1 to TRBJ1-5; no reliable D call. CDR1 and CDR2 (germline): MNHNS, SASEGT. Trimming took off 5 bases at V and 9 bases at J, with 5 bases between the two ends. CDR3 length: 10 amino acids. This chain's CDR3 is CASSIGPQHF. Here the CDR3 DNA reads TGTGCCAGCAGTATCGGGCCCCAGCATTTT.

This clonotype was seen once. The CDR3 DNA reads as TGTGCCAGCAGAAAACAGGGGGGAGACTATGGCTACACCTTC. Protein sequence: CASRKQGGDYGYTF. The J gene is TRBJ1-2, the V gene TRBV28, with 8 bases that match TRBD1. CDR1 MDHEN and CDR2 SYDVKM come from the germline V gene. Trimming took 6 bases from V and 3 from J; bases not matched to a gene: 6. This CDR3 region has 14 residues.

The chain is built from TRBV15 and TRBJ2-5, with TRBD2 matching over 10 bases. This CDR3 has 15 amino acids. V trimming: 1 base; J trimming: 6 bases; junction bases outside the gene matches: 5. Per germline, CDR1 LNHNV and CDR2 YYDKDF (reference sequence). The CDR3 sequence is CATSRGASGGQTQYF. The CDR3 coding sequence is TGTGCCACCAGCAGAGGAGCTAGCGGGGGACAGACCCAGTACTTC. The full variable domain, completed using reference TRBV15 and TRBJ2-5, is DAMVIQNPRYQVTQFGKPVTLSCSQTLNHNVMYWYQQKSSQAPKLLFHYYDKDFNNEADTPDNFQSRRPNTSFCFLDIRSPGLGDTAMYLCATSRGASGGQTQYFGPGTRLLVL.

This clonotype appeared many times. V is TRBV7-9 and J is TRBJ1-2; D not certain. There are 11 residues in the CDR3. Germline CDR1 SEHNR, CDR2 FQNEAQ (reference sequence). Between the trimmed V and J ends, which lost 1 base and 7 bases, there was a span of 4 bases. The CDR3 DNA sequence: TGTGCCAGCAGCTTAGGGCGTGGCTACACCTTC. It translates to CASSLGRGYTF.

V usage is TRBV6-1 and J usage is TRBJ2-7; 7 bases match TRBD1. This CDR3 has 13 residues. CDR1 is MNHNS and CDR2 is SASEGT in the germline V gene. The V and J ends lost 6 bases and 4 bases, in that order; junction bases with no gene match: 6. The CDR3 DNA is TGTGCCAGCAGAACACAGGGGTTTTACGAGCAGTACTTC. It specifies CASRTQGFYEQYF.

The sample holds many counts of this clonotype. CDR3 nucleotide sequence: TGCAGTGCTGGGGGAGAGAGCAATCAGCCCCAGCATTTT. Its translation is CSAGGESNQPQHF. V gene TRBV20-1 combines with J gene TRBJ1-5; D might be TRBD1 (5 bases). Per the germline V gene, CDR1 is DFQATT and CDR2 is SNEGSKA (reference sequence). This CDR3 has 13 amino acids. V lost 5 bases and J lost 1, with 9 bases in between.

This clonotype was seen a handful of times. Since the CDR3 does not end with the conserved phenylalanine or tryptophan, this likely comes from a read error. This chain joins TRBV6-5 and TRBJ2-7; D assignment may be TRBD1 or TRBD2 (5 bases each). Germline V gene data show CDR1 as MNHEY and CDR2 as SVGAGI. The CDR3 extends over 15 amino acids. V gave up 0 bases and J gave up 3 bases, with 12 bases separating them. The CDR3, as DNA: TGTGCCAGCAGTTACTCGAGGGGTGTTGGCTACGAGCAGTACTCC. This translates into CASSYSRGVGYEQYS.

In this sample, this clonotype turned up a few times. A single base separates this from a much larger clone, so it may be a read error. This CDR3 fails to terminate in the conserved phenylalanine or tryptophan, so it likely reflects a read error. The rearrangement uses TRBV24-1 and TRBJ1-5; D is ambiguous. Germline assignment: CDR1 KGHDR and CDR2 SFDVKD. Between the trimmed V and J ends, which lost 6 bases and 2 bases, there was a span of 7 bases. This CDR3 contains 13 residues. Written as DNA, the CDR3 is TGTGCCACCAGTCGGCAGGGCAATCAGCCCCAGCATTTG. Its protein product is CATSRQGNQPQHL.